The T cell receptor beta chain under discussion was sequenced for a study of human versus mouse CDR3 diversity and MHC coevolution (dated by TCRdb to about 2017). With respect to the entire study: The immunoSEQ assay was reported to detect one in 200,000 T cells and to minimize amplification bias from multiplex PCR. Across mouse and human samples, each sample had between about 0.6 x 10^7 and 1.7 x 10^7 valid reads. The human cohort was made up of three healthy volunteer blood donors, who at collection were aged 30 to 40, 40 to 50 and 60 to 70, one donor in each range. Repertoires of human naive CD4 T cells were used as a reference for TCR selection on multiple MHC II alleles and were compared against human-TCR-locus transgenic mice carrying single MHC II.

The germline V gene sets CDR1 to MNHNS and CDR2 to SASEGT. The V end gives up 3 bases and the J end 2 bases, leaving 6 bases in the junction not matched to a gene. Counted from cysteine to phenylalanine, this CDR3 has 15 amino acids. The DNA shown is the 45-base CDR3, in frame from base 1. Beyond this particular receptor, the publication reports: Because human T cells were selected on six or seven MHC II alleles, repertoire diversity was not considered directly comparable between humans and mice. The largest TCR beta repertoire, 1.5 million to 2 million clonotypes, was estimated by iCHAO1 for humans, a finding likely attributable to selection by multiple MHC II molecules. On average, humans had more CDR3 deletions and insertions than mice, indicating greater exonuclease and TdT activity. Most of the three human donors showed the lowest clonal inequality scores among all compared groups.

Fluorescence-activated cell sorting was used to isolate naive CD4 T cells, defined as CD45RO-negative and CD62L-positive, from PBMCs. Each donor gave roughly 53 ml of fresh peripheral blood, from which PBMCs were isolated by Ficoll density centrifugation. Sorting was performed on a FACSAria III instrument, with purity above 85% for all samples. Genomic DNA was extracted from the sorted cells using the QIAGEN blood and tissue kit and was quantified on a NanoDrop 1000. Using multiplex PCR of genomic DNA, the immunoSEQ platform deep sequenced and quantified the TCR alpha and beta chains. Per the authors' processing: IMGT gene and region definitions were used to annotate TCR sequences. Out-of-frame rearrangements were used as a proxy for the preselection repertoire and compared with in-frame clonotypes. Repertoire size was estimated with the iCHAO1 estimator supplied with the immunoSEQ platform. A Gini index, which is based on the Lorenz curve, was applied to in-frame amino acid clonotypes to measure clonal inequality. The intersect function in the R package tcR was used to count shared clonotypes, while the Jaccard index served to score similarity. The R prcomp function was used without normalization to run principal component analysis of V, J and V-J usage frequencies. TCRdb limited this immuneACCESS table to in-frame rearrangements with V and J called. A share of clones is missing; checked studies link under half to unresolved V genes, and the rest is unexplained. The V and J calls and clone size are taken from that table; D and trimming were inferred from the DNA. This sample has tens of thousands of clones in its table, and approximately 94% of those were observed once. Together, the top ten hold approximately 17% of the sample.

With regard to this clone: What this receptor recognizes is not known. Per-base quality was not reported, and no clone a single base away is much larger than it.

Recombination connected TRBV6-1 to TRBJ1-1; a stretch of 7 junction bases matches TRBD1. This receptor was identified in a person between 55 and 70 years old in good health. The source material was naive CD4+ T cells from blood. Sample cell subset or site, as interpreted from the label and publication: CD45RO-negative CD62L-positive naive CD4 T cells. In nucleotide form, the sequence is TGTGCCAGCAGTGACCTCTGGACAGGTAACACTGAAGCTTTCTTT. The translation is CASSDLWTGNTEAFF.